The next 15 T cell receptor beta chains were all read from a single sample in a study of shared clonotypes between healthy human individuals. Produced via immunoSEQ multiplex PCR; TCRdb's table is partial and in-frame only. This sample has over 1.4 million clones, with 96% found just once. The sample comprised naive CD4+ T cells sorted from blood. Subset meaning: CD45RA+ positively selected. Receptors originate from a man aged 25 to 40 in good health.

The CDR3 DNA is TGTGCCAGCAGCTTGGCCCTTTGGGCGGGAGGCGATGAGCAGTTCTTC. It yields the protein CASSLALWAGGDEQFF. J is TRBJ2-1 and V is TRBV5-6; 8 bases fit TRBD2. There are 16 residues in the CDR3. V shed 0 bases, J shed 8 bases, and the junction held 10 bases outside the gene matches. Germline V gives CDR1 SGHDT, CDR2 YYEEEE.

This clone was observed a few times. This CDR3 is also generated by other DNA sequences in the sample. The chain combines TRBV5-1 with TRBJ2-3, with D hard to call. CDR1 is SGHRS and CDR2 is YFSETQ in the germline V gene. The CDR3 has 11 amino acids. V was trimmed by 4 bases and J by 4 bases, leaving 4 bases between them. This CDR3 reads CASSLADTQYF. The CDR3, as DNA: TGCGCCAGCAGCCTGGCAGATACGCAGTATTTT. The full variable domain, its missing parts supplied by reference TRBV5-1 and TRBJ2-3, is KAGVTQTPRYLIKTRGQQVTLSCSPISGHRSVSWYQQTPGQGLQFLFEYFSETQRNKGNFPGRFSGRQFSNSRSEMNVSTLELGDSALYLCASSLADTQYFGPGTRLTVL.

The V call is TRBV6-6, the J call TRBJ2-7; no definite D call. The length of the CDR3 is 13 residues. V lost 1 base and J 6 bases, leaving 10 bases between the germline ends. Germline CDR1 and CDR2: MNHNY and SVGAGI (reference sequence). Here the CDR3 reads CASSYLSAAEQYF. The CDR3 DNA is TGTGCCAGCAGTTACTTATCGGCGGCCGAGCAGTACTTC.

The CDR3 bases are TGTGCCAGCAGCTTAGTTTTGGCCCCGGACTACAATGAGCAGTTCTTC. Protein sequence: CASSLVLAPDYNEQFF. The chain has TRBV7-9 and TRBJ2-1; D remains unclear. The CDR3 runs 16 residues. The germline V gene has CDR1 SEHNR and CDR2 FQNEAQ (reference sequence). V lost 1 base, J lost 3 bases, and 13 bases lay in between.

The CDR3 loop is CASSLTGGSYNEQFF. As DNA, the CDR3 is TGTGCCAGCAGCTTAACTGGCGGCTCCTACAATGAGCAGTTCTTC. The chain has TRBV7-2 and TRBJ2-1, with D unresolved. Germline loops: CDR1 SGHTA, CDR2 FQGNSA. The CDR3 has 15 residues. V lost 2 bases and J lost 0, with 8 bases in between.

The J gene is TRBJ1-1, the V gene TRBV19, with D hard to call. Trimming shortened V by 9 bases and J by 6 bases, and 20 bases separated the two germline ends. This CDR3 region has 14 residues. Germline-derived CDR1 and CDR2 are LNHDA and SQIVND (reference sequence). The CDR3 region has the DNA TGTGCCAGCAGCCAAGATCCGGGGTCCGCTGAAGCTTTCTTT. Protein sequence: CASSQDPGSAEAFF.

The CDR3 sequence: CASSPPLGQTKYEQYF. Here the CDR3 DNA reads TGTGCCAGCAGCCCACCTTTAGGACAAACAAAATACGAGCAGTACTTC. The chain joins TRBV11-1 to TRBJ2-7; TRBD1 might be the D (5 bases). The V and J ends lost 5 bases and 4 bases respectively, with 21 bases between them. The CDR3 covers 16 residues. CDR1 is SGHAT, CDR2 FQDESV, per germline (reference sequence).

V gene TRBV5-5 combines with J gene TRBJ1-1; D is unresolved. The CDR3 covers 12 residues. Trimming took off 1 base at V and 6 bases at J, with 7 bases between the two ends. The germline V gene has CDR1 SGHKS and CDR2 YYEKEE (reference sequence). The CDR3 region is CASSLLGAEAFF. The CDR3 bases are TGTGCCAGCAGCTTGTTAGGCGCTGAAGCTTTCTTT.

CDR3 protein: CASRKEGQGNTEAFF. CDR3 nucleotides: TGTGCCAGCAGGAAGGAGGGACAGGGGAACACTGAAGCTTTCTTT. The chain joins TRBV2 to TRBJ1-1; 9 nucleotides match TRBD1. The germline V gene has CDR1 SNHLY and CDR2 FYNNEI. This CDR3 is built from 15 residues. The V gene end was trimmed by 6 bases and the J gene end by 1 base; junction bases not matched to a gene: 6. The full variable domain, with the rest looked up from reference TRBV2 and TRBJ1-1, is EPEVTQTPSHQVTQMGQEVILRCVPISNHLYFYWYRQILGQKVEFLVSFYNNEISEKSEIFDDQFSVERPDGSNFTLKIRSTKLEDSAMYFCASRKEGQGNTEAFFGQGTRLTVV.

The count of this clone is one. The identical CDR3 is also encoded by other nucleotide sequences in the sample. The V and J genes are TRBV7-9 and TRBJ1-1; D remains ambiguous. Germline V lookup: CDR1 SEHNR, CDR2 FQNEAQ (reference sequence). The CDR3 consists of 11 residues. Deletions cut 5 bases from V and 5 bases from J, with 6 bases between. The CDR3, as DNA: TGTGCCAGCAGCCCTAAAACTGAAGCTTTCTTT. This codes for CASSPKTEAFF.

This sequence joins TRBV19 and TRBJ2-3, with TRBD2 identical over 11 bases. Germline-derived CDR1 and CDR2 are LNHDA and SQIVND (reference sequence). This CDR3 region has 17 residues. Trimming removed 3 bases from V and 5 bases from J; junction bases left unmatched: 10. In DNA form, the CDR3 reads TGTGCCAGTAGTATCTTTCGAGGACTAGCGGGTTTAGATACGCAGTATTTT. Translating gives CASSIFRGLAGLDTQYF.

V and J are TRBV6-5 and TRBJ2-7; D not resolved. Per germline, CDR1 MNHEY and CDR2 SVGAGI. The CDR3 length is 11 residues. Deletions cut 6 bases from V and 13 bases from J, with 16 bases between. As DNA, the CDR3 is TGTGCCAGCAGCTTTGGACCCTCGATATACTTC. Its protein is CASSFGPSIYF.

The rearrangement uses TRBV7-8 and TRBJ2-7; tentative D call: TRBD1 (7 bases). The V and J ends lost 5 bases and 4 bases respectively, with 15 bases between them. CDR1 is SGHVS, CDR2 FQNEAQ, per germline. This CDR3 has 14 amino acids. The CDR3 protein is CASSEPPGGYEQYF. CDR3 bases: TGTGCCAGCAGCGAACCTCCAGGGGGGTACGAGCAGTACTTC.

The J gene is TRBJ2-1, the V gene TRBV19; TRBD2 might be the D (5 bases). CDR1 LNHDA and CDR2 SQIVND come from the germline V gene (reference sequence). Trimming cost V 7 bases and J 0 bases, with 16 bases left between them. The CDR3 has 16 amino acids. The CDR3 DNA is TGTGCCAGTACACCAGCGCGGGCAAGCTCCTACAATGAGCAGTTCTTC. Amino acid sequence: CASTPARASSYNEQFF.

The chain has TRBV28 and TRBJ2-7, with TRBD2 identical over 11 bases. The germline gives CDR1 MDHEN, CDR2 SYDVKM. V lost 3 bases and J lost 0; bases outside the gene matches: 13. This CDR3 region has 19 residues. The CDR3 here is CASSFPFAGLAGTSYEQYF. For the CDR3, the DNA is TGTGCCAGCAGTTTCCCTTTCGCCGGACTAGCGGGCACCTCCTACGAGCAGTACTTC.